This entry lists 32 T cell receptor beta chains sequenced from one sample in a study of cytomegalovirus exposure and HLA in healthy donors. Primers for the PCR totalled 60 Vbeta and 13 Jbeta. Method: immunoSEQ multiplex PCR; TCRdb's copy keeps in-frame clones and lacks some. The data hold some 160,000 clones, with 86% observed a single time. Source material: PBMCs. The receptor source for this set is a woman between 18 and 29 years old in good health and CMV-seronegative.

The chain links TRBV25-1 to TRBJ1-1; tentative D call: TRBD1 (5 bases). This CDR3 has 13 amino acids. Trimming stripped 0 bases from V and 10 bases from J, with 12 bases between. CDR1 is MGHDK, CDR2 SYGVNS, per germline. The CDR3 loop is CASSEYVPGGAFF. CDR3 in DNA: TGTGCCAGCAGTGAATATGTTCCCGGGGGAGCTTTCTTT.

This clone occurred a few times. V gene TRBV19 combines with J gene TRBJ2-2, with 8 bases that match TRBD2. The CDR3 runs to 16 residues. V was pared by 6 bases and J by 7 bases, with 13 bases of the junction left unmatched. Germline values: CDR1 LNHDA, CDR2 SQIVND (reference sequence). This CDR3 is CASSPEWAGGVGELFF. Written as DNA, the CDR3 is TGTGCCAGTAGCCCTGAGTGGGCGGGAGGTGTCGGGGAGCTGTTTTTT. The whole variable domain, filled in from reference TRBV19 and TRBJ2-2, reads DGGITQSPKYLFRKEGQNVTLSCEQNLNHDAMYWYRQDPGQGLRLIYYSQIVNDFQKGDIAEGYSVSREKKESFPLTVTSAQKNPTAFYLCASSPEWAGGVGELFFGEGSRLTVL.

This clone was seen more than once but under ten times. V is TRBV28 and J is TRBJ2-7; TRBD1 matches at 8 bases. The CDR3 consists of 14 residues. CDR1 is MDHEN, CDR2 SYDVKM, per germline. Trimming took 6 bases from V and 7 from J; bases not matched to a gene: 11. The CDR3 region has the DNA TGTGCCAGCAGGAGCCAGGGGGCCCGCGGTGAGCAGTACTTC. It is translated as CASRSQGARGEQYF.

The chain combines TRBV15 with TRBJ2-1; a weak D match, TRBD1 (6 bases). V was clipped by 9 bases and J by 5 bases, with 17 bases between them. The CDR3 totals 14 residues. The germline V gene has CDR1 LNHNV and CDR2 YYDKDF (reference sequence). CDR3 DNA sequence: TGTGCCACTAGGAGCCCGGGACAAAACAATGAGCAGTTCTTC. This codes for CATRSPGQNNEQFF.

The V call is TRBV5-1, the J call TRBJ1-2; D unresolved. This CDR3 comprises 15 residues. In germline, CDR1 is SGHRS, CDR2 YFSETQ. V shed 0 bases and J shed 2 bases, with 11 bases lying between them. CDR3 DNA sequence: TGCGCCAGCAGCTTGGCCTCGGCAGGAAACTATGGCTACACCTTC. The encoded protein is CASSLASAGNYGYTF.

The chain employs TRBV9 and TRBJ2-1, with D perhaps TRBD2 (6 bases). Trimming removed 0 bases at V and 3 bases at J, with 10 bases between. Germline CDR1 SGDLS, CDR2 YYNGEE. The CDR3 has 15 amino acids. In DNA form, the CDR3 reads TGTGCCAGCAGCGTAGACATGGGGGGCTACAATGAGCAGTTCTTC. Its protein is CASSVDMGGYNEQFF. Full variable domain (outside the CDR3, taken from reference TRBV9 and TRBJ2-1): DSGVTQTPKHLITATGQRVTLRCSPRSGDLSVYWYQQSLDQGLQFLIQYYNGEERAKGNILERFSAQQFPDLHSELNLSSLELGDSALYFCASSVDMGGYNEQFFGPGTRLTVL.

This clone appeared a single time. The rearrangement joins TRBV28 to TRBJ2-7; D is perhaps TRBD1 (6 bases). The CDR3 runs to 14 residues. Per the germline V gene, CDR1 is MDHEN and CDR2 is SYDVKM. V gave up 6 bases and J gave up 0 bases, with 12 bases separating them. CDR3 sequence: CASSQQGSSYEQYF. As DNA, the CDR3 is TGTGCCAGCAGCCAGCAGGGGAGCTCCTACGAGCAGTACTTC. The full variable domain, completed using reference TRBV28 and TRBJ2-7, is DVKVTQSSRYLVKRTGEKVFLECVQDMDHENMFWYRQDPGLGLRLIYFSYDVKMKEKGDIPEGYSVSREKKERFSLILESASTNQTSMYLCASSQQGSSYEQYFGPGTRLTVT.

The chain recombines TRBV28 with TRBJ1-2, with TRBD1 matching 7 bases. This CDR3 has 14 amino acids. Germline trimming cut 1 base from V and 3 bases from J; bases unmatched to any gene: 2. The germline CDR1 and CDR2 sequences are MDHEN and SYDVKM. The CDR3 spells CASSLSGTDYGYTF. In DNA form, the CDR3 reads TGTGCCAGCAGTTTATCCGGGACAGACTATGGCTACACCTTC.

This chain links TRBV7-2 with TRBJ1-1; perhaps TRBD1 as D (6 bases). The length of the CDR3 is 15 residues. Looked up from germline, CDR1 is SGHTA and CDR2 is FQGNSA. V lost 5 bases and J lost 1, with 14 bases in between. In DNA, the CDR3 is TGTGCCAGCAGCCCCTCGACAGGCCCGAACACTGAAGCTTTCTTT. Translating gives CASSPSTGPNTEAFF.

J is TRBJ1-6 and V is TRBV5-1; 10 nucleotides agree with TRBD1. The V gene's germline CDR1 is SGHRS and CDR2 YFSETQ. This CDR3 has 20 residues. Losses at the gene ends were 0 bases for V and 7 bases for J; bases not matched to a gene: 16. The CDR3 loop reads CASSLGPPGQGIIGNSPLHF. The CDR3, as DNA: TGCGCCAGCAGCTTGGGTCCTCCGGGACAGGGGATAATTGGGAATTCACCCCTCCACTTT.

In nucleotides, the CDR3 is TGTGCCAGCAGCCCTGGAGGTGAAACCGAGACCCAGTACTTC. Its protein product is CASSPGGETETQYF. The chain recombines TRBV5-4 with TRBJ2-5, with TRBD2 as a possible D gene (5 bases). The CDR3 length is 14 residues. From germline, CDR1 is SGHNT and CDR2 YYREEE (reference sequence). V was shortened by 4 bases and J by 5 bases, with 15 bases between the two germline ends. The whole variable domain, filled in from reference TRBV5-4 and TRBJ2-5, reads ETGVTQSPTHLIKTRGQQVTLRCSSQSGHNTVSWYQQALGQGPQFIFQYYREEENGRGNFPPRFSGLQFPNYSSELNVNALELDDSALYLCASSPGGETETQYFGPGTRLLVL.

The chain carries TRBV18 and TRBJ2-5; D is undetermined. V was shortened by 2 bases and J by 4 bases, with 11 bases between the two germline ends. Germline-derived CDR1 and CDR2 are KGHSH and LQKENI. CDR3 length: 14 residues. The chain's CDR3 is CASSPEGVRETQYF. As DNA, the CDR3 is TGTGCCAGCTCACCAGAAGGAGTAAGAGAGACCCAGTACTTC.

The gene calls are TRBV7-2 and TRBJ2-2; 7 bases match TRBD2. Germline CDR1 reads SGHTA; CDR2 reads FQGNSA. J gave up 6 bases and V 5 bases, and 12 bases lay outside the gene matches. CDR3 length equals 16 residues. The DNA for the CDR3 is TGTGCCAGCAGCCGCCAGGGCGGGGGAATCTCCGGGGAGCTGTTTTTT. The encoded protein is CASSRQGGGISGELFF.

This sequence joins TRBV4-1 and TRBJ2-7; 8 bases match TRBD2. This CDR3 is built from 17 residues. Germline V gene lookup returns CDR1 MGHRA and CDR2 YSYEKL. Germline trimming cut 8 bases from V and 3 bases from J; bases unmatched to any gene: 18. The CDR3 region has the DNA TGCGCCAGCTCCCGGTACGTGGCGGGGGGTGATTTCTACGAGCAGTACTTC. Protein sequence: CASSRYVAGGDFYEQYF.

This chain uses TRBV28 with TRBJ2-6, with a possible D match to TRBD2 (5 bases). The CDR3 totals 16 residues. The V gene lost 5 bases and the J gene lost 4 bases, with 15 bases spanning the gap. From germline, CDR1 is MDHEN and CDR2 SYDVKM. CDR3 amino acids: CASSPPGEVGANVLTF. The CDR3, as DNA: TGTGCCAGCAGTCCTCCCGGGGAAGTAGGGGCCAACGTCCTGACTTTC.

J is TRBJ2-3 and V is TRBV7-2; TRBD2 matches at 11 bases. This CDR3 comprises 17 residues. From germline, CDR1 is SGHTA and CDR2 FQGNSA. V trimming: 4 bases; J trimming: 1 base; junction bases outside the gene matches: 7. The CDR3 spells CASSSTSGVGGTDTQYF. The DNA of the CDR3 is TGTGCCAGCAGCTCGACTAGCGGGGTTGGGGGCACAGATACGCAGTATTTT.

The chain links TRBV27 to TRBJ1-2; TRBD1 agrees at 8 bases. The CDR3 runs 18 residues. Germline-derived CDR1 and CDR2 are MNHEY and SMNVEV (reference sequence). The V gene end was trimmed by 3 bases and the J gene end by 4 bases; junction bases not matched to a gene: 16. In nucleotides, the CDR3 is TGTGCCAGCAGTTTGAGGTCGACAGGGGTGGGGGATAGCTATGGCTACACCTTC. This gives the protein CASSLRSTGVGDSYGYTF.

This sequence joins TRBV27 and TRBJ1-5; 7 nucleotides line up with TRBD1. The germline V gene encodes CDR1 MNHEY and CDR2 SMNVEV (reference sequence). With 5 bases clipped from V and 6 bases from J, the junction kept 7 bases outside the gene matches. The CDR3 covers 14 residues. The CDR3 DNA reads TGTGCCAGCAGTCCGACAGGGATACGTCAGCCCCAGCATTTT. Its translation is CASSPTGIRQPQHF.

This chain links TRBV7-2 with TRBJ1-2; 7 bases are a match to TRBD1. Germline assignment: CDR1 SGHTA and CDR2 FQGNSA. The CDR3 extends over 14 amino acids. V was clipped by 6 bases and J by 8 bases; unmatched bases: 12. In DNA, the CDR3 is TGTGCCAGCAGTTTGATGTACAGGGGCAAAGGCTACACCTTC. It translates to CASSLMYRGKGYTF.

This clone appeared a few times. The chain uses TRBV28 and TRBJ1-2; perhaps TRBD1 as D (5 bases). The CDR3 contains 14 residues. Looked up from germline, CDR1 is MDHEN and CDR2 is SYDVKM. V lost 6 bases and J 6 bases, leaving 17 bases between the germline ends. The CDR3 loop reads CASRPREGRDGYTF. For the CDR3, the DNA is TGTGCCAGCAGGCCAAGGGAGGGGCGGGATGGCTACACCTTC.

CDR3 sequence (DNA): TGTGCCAGCAGGGCCCTTGGGGCGGGAGGTCCATACGAGCAGTACTTC. Its translation is CASRALGAGGPYEQYF. This rearrangement joins TRBV27 to TRBJ2-7, with 8 bases matching TRBD2. V lost 6 bases to trimming and J lost 4 bases; unmatched junction nucleotides: 14. The CDR3 extends over 16 amino acids. The germline gives CDR1 MNHEY, CDR2 SMNVEV (reference sequence).

This rearrangement joins TRBV6-5 to TRBJ1-1; no definite D call. V was cut by 7 bases and J by 9 bases, with 15 bases left in between. The germline gives CDR1 MNHEY, CDR2 SVGAGI. CDR3 length: 12 amino acids. The CDR3 is CASIYGGQKAFF. The CDR3 DNA reads as TGTGCCAGCATCTACGGAGGTCAGAAAGCTTTCTTT.

CDR3 sequence: CASSLVGARNTEAFF. The CDR3, as DNA: TGTGCCAGCAGCTTGGTGGGGGCGAGGAACACTGAAGCTTTCTTT. The V call is TRBV5-6, the J call TRBJ1-1; D possibly corresponds to TRBD1 (6 bases). V was trimmed by 0 bases and J by 1 base, leaving 10 bases between them. The CDR3 has 15 residues. Germline CDR1 SGHDT, CDR2 YYEEEE.

The genes are TRBV5-1 and TRBJ2-3; 9 nucleotides align to TRBD2. This CDR3 region has 15 residues. The germline CDR1 and CDR2 sequences are SGHRS and YFSETQ. The trim removed 2 bases at V and 3 bases at J, leaving 4 bases unmatched. CDR3 DNA: TGCGCCAGCAGCTTATCTAGCGGGGCTACAGATACGCAGTATTTT. Translated: CASSLSSGATDTQYF.

V gene TRBV5-6 combines with J gene TRBJ1-2; a weak D match, TRBD1 (5 bases). CDR3 length equals 16 residues. Trimming took off 4 bases at V and 2 bases at J, with 18 bases between the two ends. CDR1 and CDR2 (germline): SGHDT, YYEEEE. The chain's CDR3 is CASSIPGRQTNYGYTF. The CDR3 region has the DNA TGTGCCAGCAGCATTCCAGGCAGACAGACGAACTATGGCTACACCTTC.

The J gene is TRBJ1-2, the V gene TRBV19; a weak D match, TRBD1 (5 bases). CDR3 length: 13 amino acids. V was clipped by 5 bases and J by 7 bases, with 14 bases between them. Germline V gene data show CDR1 as LNHDA and CDR2 as SQIVND (reference sequence). The CDR3: CASSFRTKAGYTF. The CDR3 region has the DNA TGTGCCAGTAGTTTCCGGACAAAGGCTGGCTACACCTTC.

This sequence joins TRBV6-5 and TRBJ2-1; 10 nucleotides line up with TRBD2. The germline CDR1 and CDR2 sequences are MNHEY and SVGAGI. V trimming: 6 bases; J trimming: 8 bases; junction bases outside the gene matches: 10. CDR3 length equals 15 residues. The CDR3 is CASSPLAGALDEQFF. The CDR3 bases are TGTGCCAGCAGCCCCCTAGCGGGGGCGTTGGATGAGCAGTTCTTC.

V usage is TRBV28 and J usage is TRBJ1-5; 7 positions agree with TRBD1. Germline V lookup: CDR1 MDHEN, CDR2 SYDVKM. The CDR3 spans 19 residues. J lost 4 bases, V lost 2 bases, and 17 bases had no gene match. CDR3 coding DNA: TGTGCCAGCAGTTTACAGGGGGTATTACATCAATCCCCGAATCAGCCCCAGCATTTT. Translated: CASSLQGVLHQSPNQPQHF.

The rearrangement uses TRBV5-1 and TRBJ1-1, with 8 bases fitting TRBD1. CDR3 length: 15 residues. The germline CDR1 and CDR2 sequences are SGHRS and YFSETQ. V dropped 3 bases and J dropped 1; count of bases not matched to a gene: 5. The CDR3 protein is CASSSGTGPNTEAFF. The CDR3 DNA sequence: TGCGCCAGCAGCTCGGGGACAGGTCCGAACACTGAAGCTTTCTTT.

The chain recombines TRBV11-2 with TRBJ1-1; D possibly corresponds to TRBD1 (6 bases). This CDR3 has 15 residues. V was pared by 4 bases and J by 0 bases, with 12 bases between. Germline V CDR1 and CDR2: SGHAT, FQNNGV. CDR3 protein: CASSSLDSMNTEAFF. DNA for the CDR3: TGTGCCAGCAGCTCTTTGGACAGCATGAACACTGAAGCTTTCTTT.

The chain employs TRBV28 and TRBJ1-2, with D tentatively TRBD1 (6 bases). V was shortened by 2 bases and J by 3 bases, with 13 bases between the two germline ends. The germline V gene has CDR1 MDHEN and CDR2 SYDVKM. The CDR3 runs to 15 residues. DNA of the CDR3: TGTGCCAGCAGTTTAGGGGGCAGGGGTGACTATGGCTACACCTTC. Residues: CASSLGGRGDYGYTF.

V gene TRBV19 combines with J gene TRBJ1-5; D call uncertain. Trimming took 3 bases from V and 2 from J, leaving 11 bases between them. The CDR3 spans 15 residues. Germline CDR1 and CDR2: LNHDA and SQIVND (reference sequence). CDR3 nucleotide sequence: TGTGCCAGTAGTATTGTGCCGGGAGGCAATCAGCCCCAGCATTTT. Translated: CASSIVPGGNQPQHF.